The 12 T cell receptor beta chains given below trace back to one sample, sequenced in a study of CD8 T cells in Susac syndrome (dated by TCRdb to the late 2010s). Libraries were prepared through the immunoSEQ multiplex PCR assay. RNA was extracted using the RNeasy kit, and roughly 0.45 to 1 ug of the RNA was reverse transcribed with random hexamers. TCRdb passed the public sequencing reads through fastp at Q25 and MiXCR, retaining productive beta sequences. Every entry covers one CDR3 protein and lists the most common genes and DNA from its rows. The sample profile shows 150,000 to 200,000 distinct CDR3 sequences; around 94% of them were found once. Jointly, the top ten make up over 0.12% of the sample. Sequenced: CD4+ T cells from PBMCs. Receptor source: a human donor in good health.

This chain uses TRBV20-1 with TRBJ2-3; D may be TRBD1 (6 bases). V shed 5 bases and J shed 1 base, with 19 bases lying between them. The CDR3 contains 16 residues. CDR1 and CDR2 (germline): DFQATT, SNEGSKA (reference sequence). CDR3 DNA: TGCAGTGCTCGTACCGGCAGGGGAGATGGCACAGATACGCAGTATTTT. It yields the protein CSARTGRGDGTDTQYF.

The chain recombines TRBV5-1 with TRBJ2-7; TRBD2 aligns across 7 bases. V shed 0 bases, J shed 3 bases, and the junction held 3 bases outside the gene matches. This CDR3 region has 14 residues. Germline V gene data show CDR1 as SGHRS and CDR2 as YFSETQ. The CDR3 DNA is TGCGCCAGCAGCTTGGGCGGGGGTGTCTACGAGCAGTACTTC. As protein: CASSLGGGVYEQYF.

Details on this clonotype: An end of the junction differs from the germline gene, which may be a read error. The genes are TRBV7-2 and TRBJ1-2, with TRBD1 matching over 8 bases. The V gene's germline CDR1 is SGHTA and CDR2 FQGNSA. The CDR3 spans 12 residues. As DNA, the CDR3 is TGTGCCAGCAGCGAAGACAGGGGCCCCCTACGCTTC. Its protein product is CASSEDRGPLRF.

This chain uses TRBV29-1 with TRBJ2-2; possibly TRBD2 for D (6 bases). Germline-derived CDR1 and CDR2 are SQVTM and ANQGSEA. The CDR3 length is 14 residues. V lost 4 bases, J lost 7 bases, and 16 bases lay in between. This chain's CDR3 is CSVAPTRVDGELFF. CDR3 DNA sequence: TGCAGCGTTGCCCCGACTAGGGTTGACGGGGAGCTGTTTTTT.

This chain uses TRBV9 with TRBJ1-2; 9 nucleotides align to TRBD1. J gave up 0 bases and V 4 bases, and 10 bases lay outside the gene matches. The CDR3 loop spans 17 amino acids. Germline V gene data show CDR1 as SGDLS and CDR2 as YYNGEE. CDR3 sequence reads: CASSSRSGTGSNYGYTF. CDR3 nucleotide sequence: TGTGCCAGCAGCTCCCGATCCGGGACAGGGTCTAACTATGGCTACACCTTC.

The genes are TRBV28 and TRBJ1-1; D remains ambiguous. V lost 4 bases and J 0 bases, leaving 6 bases between the germline ends. The CDR3 is 13 residues long. Germline V CDR1 and CDR2: MDHEN, SYDVKM. The CDR3 loop is CASSSPVNTEAFF. The CDR3 coding sequence is TGTGCCAGCAGTTCCCCAGTGAACACTGAAGCTTTCTTT. The full variable domain, in which reference TRBV28 and TRBJ1-1 provide the parts outside the CDR3, is DVKVTQSSRYLVKRTGEKVFLECVQDMDHENMFWYRQDPGLGLRLIYFSYDVKMKEKGDIPEGYSVSREKKERFSLILESASTNQTSMYLCASSSPVNTEAFFGQGTRLTVV.

V is TRBV6-2 or TRBV6-3 and J is TRBJ1-1; D is ambiguous. V was clipped by 2 bases and J by 7 bases, with 8 bases between them. Germline values: CDR1 MNHEY, CDR2 SVGEGT. The CDR3 is 12 amino acids. CDR3 bases: TGTGCCAGCAGTTACCAACAGAATGAAGCTTTCTTT. Its translation: CASSYQQNEAFF.

This clonotype is a singleton in its sample. This chain uses TRBV20-1 with TRBJ2-1; TRBD2 matches at 9 bases. Germline V gene data show CDR1 as DFQATT and CDR2 as SNEGSKA (reference sequence). The CDR3 sequence is 14 residues long. Germline trimming cut 3 bases from V and 6 bases from J; bases unmatched to any gene: 6. CDR3 in DNA: TGCAGTGCTAGCAGCGGGGGGACGGGCAATGAGCAGTTCTTC. This encodes CSASSGGTGNEQFF.

CDR3 loop: CASSIGGQGSYEQYF. Here the CDR3 DNA reads TGTGCCAGTAGTATAGGAGGACAGGGGTCCTACGAGCAGTACTTC. The chain is built from TRBV19 and TRBJ2-7; 9 bases agree with TRBD1. Germline values: CDR1 LNHDA, CDR2 SQIVND (reference sequence). The CDR3 length is 15 residues. V trimming: 1 base; J trimming: 1 base; junction bases outside the gene matches: 2.

The V gene is TRBV20-1, the J gene TRBJ1-1; D gene unclear. Deletions cut 6 bases from V and 1 base from J, with 12 bases between. Germline V gives CDR1 DFQATT, CDR2 SNEGSKA (reference sequence). The length of the CDR3 is 13 residues. This CDR3 is CSAPRGSNTEAFF. The CDR3, as DNA: TGCAGTGCCCCCCGGGGTTCGAACACTGAAGCTTTCTTT.

CDR3 region: CASSQDGTDSYEQYF. The CDR3 DNA reads as TGTGCCAGCAGCCAAGATGGGACGGACTCCTACGAGCAGTACTTC. This chain links TRBV3-1 with TRBJ2-7, with D perhaps given as TRBD1 or TRBD2 (5 bases each). Germline CDR1 LGHDT, CDR2 YNNKEL (reference sequence). The CDR3 totals 15 residues. V gave up 0 bases and J gave up 0 bases, with 9 bases separating them.

This clonotype was detected only a few times. This sequence joins TRBV4-3 and TRBJ2-2, with D possibly being TRBD2 (5 bases). The CDR3 has 14 residues. From germline, CDR1 is LGHNA and CDR2 YSLEER. The germline V and J ends were trimmed by 3 bases and 4 bases, with 9 bases remaining between them. Written as DNA, the CDR3 is TGCGCCAGCAGCCAGAGGGAAGGCACCGGGGAGCTGTTTTTT. Amino acids: CASSQREGTGELFF.